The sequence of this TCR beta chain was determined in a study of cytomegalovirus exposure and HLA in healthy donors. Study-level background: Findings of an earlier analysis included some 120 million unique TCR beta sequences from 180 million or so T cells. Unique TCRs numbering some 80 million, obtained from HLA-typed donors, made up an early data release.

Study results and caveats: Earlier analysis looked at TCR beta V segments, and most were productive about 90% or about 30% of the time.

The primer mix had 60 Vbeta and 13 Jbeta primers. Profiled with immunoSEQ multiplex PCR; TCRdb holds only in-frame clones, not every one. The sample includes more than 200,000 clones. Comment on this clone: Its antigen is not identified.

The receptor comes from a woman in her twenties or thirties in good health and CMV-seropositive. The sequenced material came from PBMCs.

CDR3 bases: TGTGCCAGCAGCTTCCGCTTTACAGGGGGCGCGACTGAAGCTTTCTTT. Encoded protein: CASSFRFTGGATEAFF. The rearrangement uses TRBV13 and TRBJ1-1, with 9 bases that match TRBD1. The CDR3 has 16 residues. The V and J ends lost 3 bases and 5 bases, in that order; junction bases with no gene match: 10. CDR1 is PRHDT and CDR2 is FYEKMQ in the germline V gene (reference sequence). The full variable domain, its missing parts supplied by reference TRBV13 and TRBJ1-1, is AAGVIQSPRHLIKEKRETATLKCYPIPRHDTVYWYQQGPGQDPQFLISFYEKMQSDKGSIPDRFSAQQFSDYHSELNMSSLELGDSALYFCASSFRFTGGATEAFFGQGTRLTVV.